Here is one T cell receptor (beta chain) with its context. Its antigen is unknown. Assay: immunoSEQ multiplex PCR; the TCRdb copy retains only in-frame clones and omits some. The sample lists roughly 100,000 clones, approximately 90% occurring once. These data come from a study of T cell responses to AZD1222 COVID-19 vaccine. Turning to the study itself: Recipients boosted at about 4 weeks or about 12 weeks are pooled. Study-wide findings and caveats: Among the donors, most were white British and more were female, and clonal diversity was possibly underestimated. Reports say nearly half of spike-specific TCRs go after unmutated variant regions. The span of vaccine-associated CD4 TCRs extended across spike, with dominance at 160-218 and 743-854.

V shed 7 bases and J shed 5 bases, with 7 bases lying between them. This CDR3 is 11 amino acids long. Germline V CDR1 and CDR2: SGHRS, YFSETQ. This sequence was found in an adult in good health. The material was peripheral blood, obtained on day 0 of AZD1222 vaccination. The chain recombines TRBV5-1 with TRBJ2-1; tentatively, D is TRBD2 (5 bases). The CDR3 coding sequence is TGCGCCAGCCCAGCGGACAATGAGCAGTTCTTC. Translated: CASPADNEQFF.